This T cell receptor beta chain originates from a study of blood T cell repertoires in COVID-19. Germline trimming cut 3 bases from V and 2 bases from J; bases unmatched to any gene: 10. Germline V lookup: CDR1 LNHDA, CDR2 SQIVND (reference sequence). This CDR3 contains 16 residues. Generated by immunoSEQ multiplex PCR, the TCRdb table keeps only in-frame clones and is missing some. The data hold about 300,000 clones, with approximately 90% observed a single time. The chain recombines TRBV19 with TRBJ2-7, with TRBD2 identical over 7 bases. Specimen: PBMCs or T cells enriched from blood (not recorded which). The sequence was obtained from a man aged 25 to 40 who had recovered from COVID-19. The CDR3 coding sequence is TGTGCCAGTAGTATCGCCCCGGCGGGAGTCGCCTACGAGCAGTACTTC. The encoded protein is CASSIAPAGVAYEQYF. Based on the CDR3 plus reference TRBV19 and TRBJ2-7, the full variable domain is DGGITQSPKYLFRKEGQNVTLSCEQNLNHDAMYWYRQDPGQGLRLIYYSQIVNDFQKGDIAEGYSVSREKKESFPLTVTSAQKNPTAFYLCASSIAPAGVAYEQYFGPGTRLTVT.